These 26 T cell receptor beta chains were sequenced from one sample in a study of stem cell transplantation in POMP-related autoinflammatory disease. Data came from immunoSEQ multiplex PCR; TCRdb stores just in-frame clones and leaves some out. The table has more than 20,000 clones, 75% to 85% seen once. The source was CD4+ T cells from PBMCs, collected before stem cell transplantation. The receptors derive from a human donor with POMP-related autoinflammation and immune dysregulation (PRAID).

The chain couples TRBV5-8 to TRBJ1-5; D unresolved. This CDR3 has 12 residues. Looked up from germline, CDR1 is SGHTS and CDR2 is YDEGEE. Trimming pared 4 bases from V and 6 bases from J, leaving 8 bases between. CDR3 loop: CASSNPFQPQHF. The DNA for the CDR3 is TGTGCCAGCAGCAACCCATTTCAGCCCCAGCATTTT.

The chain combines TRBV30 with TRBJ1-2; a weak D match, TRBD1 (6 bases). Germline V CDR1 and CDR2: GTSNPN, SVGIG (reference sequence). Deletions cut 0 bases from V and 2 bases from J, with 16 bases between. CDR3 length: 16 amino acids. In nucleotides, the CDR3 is TGTGCCTGGAGTGTAATAGGGGGGACATTGAACTATGGCTACACCTTC. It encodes CAWSVIGGTLNYGYTF. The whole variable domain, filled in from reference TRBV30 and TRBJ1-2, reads SQTIHQWPATLVQPVGSPLSLECTVEGTSNPNLYWYRQAAGRGLQLLFYSVGIGQISSEVPQNLSASRPQDRQFILSSKKLLLSDSGFYLCAWSVIGGTLNYGYTFGSGTRLTVV.

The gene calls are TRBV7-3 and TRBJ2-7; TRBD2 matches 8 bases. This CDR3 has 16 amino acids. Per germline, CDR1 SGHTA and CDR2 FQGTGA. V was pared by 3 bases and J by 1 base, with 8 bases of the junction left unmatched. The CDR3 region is CASSFIAGGRSYEQYF. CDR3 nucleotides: TGTGCCAGCAGCTTTATTGCGGGGGGCCGGTCCTACGAGCAGTACTTC.

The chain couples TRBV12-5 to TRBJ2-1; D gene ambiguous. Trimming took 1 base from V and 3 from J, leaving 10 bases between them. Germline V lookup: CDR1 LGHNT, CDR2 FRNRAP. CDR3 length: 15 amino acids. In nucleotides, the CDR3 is TGTGCTAGTGGTTTGGACTACTCGCACTACAATGAGCAGTTCTTC. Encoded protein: CASGLDYSHYNEQFF.

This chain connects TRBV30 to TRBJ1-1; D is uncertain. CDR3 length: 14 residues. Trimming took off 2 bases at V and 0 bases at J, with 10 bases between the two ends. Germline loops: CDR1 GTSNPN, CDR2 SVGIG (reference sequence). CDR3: CAWSQWPMNTEAFF. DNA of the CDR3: TGTGCCTGGAGTCAATGGCCGATGAACACTGAAGCTTTCTTT.

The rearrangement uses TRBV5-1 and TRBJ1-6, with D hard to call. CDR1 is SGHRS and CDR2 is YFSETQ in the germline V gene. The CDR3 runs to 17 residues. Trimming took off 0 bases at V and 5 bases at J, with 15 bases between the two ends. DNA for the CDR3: TGCGCCAGCAGCTTGGCCCCGCCGGGGATGGATAATTCACCCCTCCACTTT. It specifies CASSLAPPGMDNSPLHF.

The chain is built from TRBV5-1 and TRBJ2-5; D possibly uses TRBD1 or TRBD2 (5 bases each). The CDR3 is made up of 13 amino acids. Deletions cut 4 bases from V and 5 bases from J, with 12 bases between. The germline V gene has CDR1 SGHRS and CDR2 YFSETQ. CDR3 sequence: CASSPRGRETQYF. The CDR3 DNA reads TGCGCCAGCAGCCCCCGGGGCAGGGAGACCCAGTACTTC.

The DNA for the CDR3 is TGCGCCAGCAGCTTGGGACAGAAGGATGGCTACACCTTC. This encodes CASSLGQKDGYTF. The rearrangement uses TRBV5-1 and TRBJ1-2, with a possible D match to TRBD1 (5 bases). The CDR3 consists of 13 residues. The V gene's germline CDR1 is SGHRS and CDR2 YFSETQ. V was clipped by 0 bases and J by 6 bases, with 9 bases between them.

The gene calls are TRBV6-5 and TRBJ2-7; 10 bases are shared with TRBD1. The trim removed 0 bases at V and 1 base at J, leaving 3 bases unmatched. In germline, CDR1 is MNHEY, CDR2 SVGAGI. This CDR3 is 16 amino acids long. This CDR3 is CASSYSGQGVSYEQYF. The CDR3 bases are TGTGCCAGCAGTTACTCCGGACAGGGGGTGTCCTACGAGCAGTACTTC.

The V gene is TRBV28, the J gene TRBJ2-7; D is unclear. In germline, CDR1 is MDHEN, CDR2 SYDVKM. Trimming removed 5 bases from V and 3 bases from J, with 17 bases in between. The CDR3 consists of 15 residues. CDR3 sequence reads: CASSPRLRVGYEQYF. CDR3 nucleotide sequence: TGTGCCAGCAGTCCGCGGCTCCGGGTTGGCTACGAGCAGTACTTC. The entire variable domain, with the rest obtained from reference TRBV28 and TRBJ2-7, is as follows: DVKVTQSSRYLVKRTGEKVFLECVQDMDHENMFWYRQDPGLGLRLIYFSYDVKMKEKGDIPEGYSVSREKKERFSLILESASTNQTSMYLCASSPRLRVGYEQYFGPGTRLTVT.

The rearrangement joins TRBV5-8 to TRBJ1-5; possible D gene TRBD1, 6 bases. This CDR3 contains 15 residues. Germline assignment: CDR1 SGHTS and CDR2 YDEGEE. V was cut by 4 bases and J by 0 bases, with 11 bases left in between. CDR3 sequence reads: CASSRTVYSNQPQHF. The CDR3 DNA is TGTGCCAGCAGCCGGACAGTGTATAGCAATCAGCCCCAGCATTTT. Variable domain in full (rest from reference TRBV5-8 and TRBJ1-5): EAGVTQSPTHLIKTRGQQATLRCSPISGHTSVYWYQQALGLGLQFLLWYDEGEERNRGNFPPRFSGRQFPNYSSELNVNALELEDSALYLCASSRTVYSNQPQHFGDGTRLSIL.

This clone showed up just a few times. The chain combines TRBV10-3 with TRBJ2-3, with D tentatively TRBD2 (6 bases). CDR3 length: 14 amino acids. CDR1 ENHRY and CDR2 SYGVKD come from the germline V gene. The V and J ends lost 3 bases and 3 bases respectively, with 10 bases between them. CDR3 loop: CAISESRETDTQYF. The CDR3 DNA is TGTGCCATCAGTGAATCACGGGAGACAGATACGCAGTATTTT.

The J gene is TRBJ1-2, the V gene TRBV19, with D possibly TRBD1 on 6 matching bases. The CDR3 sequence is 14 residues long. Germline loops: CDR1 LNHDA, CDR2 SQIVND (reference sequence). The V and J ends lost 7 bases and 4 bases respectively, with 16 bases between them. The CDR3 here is CASTSLDRLYGYTF. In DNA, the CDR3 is TGTGCCAGTACCTCTTTGGACAGACTCTATGGCTACACCTTC.

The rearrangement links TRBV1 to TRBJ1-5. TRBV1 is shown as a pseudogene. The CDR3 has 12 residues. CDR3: CTRTYLNQPQHF. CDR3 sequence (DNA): TGCACCAGGACTTACCTCAATCAGCCCCAGCATTTT.

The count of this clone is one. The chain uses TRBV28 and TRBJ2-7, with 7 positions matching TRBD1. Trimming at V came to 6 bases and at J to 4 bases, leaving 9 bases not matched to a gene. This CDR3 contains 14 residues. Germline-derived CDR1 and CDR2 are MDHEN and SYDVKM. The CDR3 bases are TGTGCCAGCAGAGGGGGCCCCTTTTTATACGAGCAGTACTTC. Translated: CASRGGPFLYEQYF.

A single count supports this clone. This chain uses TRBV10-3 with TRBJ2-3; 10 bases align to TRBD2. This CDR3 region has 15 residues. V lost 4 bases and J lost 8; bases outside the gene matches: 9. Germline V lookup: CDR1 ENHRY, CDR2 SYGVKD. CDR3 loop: CAISGVAGGPGTQYF. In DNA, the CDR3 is TGTGCCATCAGTGGAGTAGCGGGGGGACCGGGTACGCAGTATTTT.

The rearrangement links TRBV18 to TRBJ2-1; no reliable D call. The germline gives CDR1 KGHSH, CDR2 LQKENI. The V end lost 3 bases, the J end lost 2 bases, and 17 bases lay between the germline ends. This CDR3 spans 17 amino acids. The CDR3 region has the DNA TGTGCCAGCTCACCTTTCCGACGGACCCAGGCCTACAATGAGCAGTTCTTC. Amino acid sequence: CASSPFRRTQAYNEQFF.

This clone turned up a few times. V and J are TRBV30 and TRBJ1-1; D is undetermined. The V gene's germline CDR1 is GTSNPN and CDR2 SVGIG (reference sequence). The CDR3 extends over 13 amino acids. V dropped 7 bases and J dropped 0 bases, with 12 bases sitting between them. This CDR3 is CAYKTAMNTEAFF. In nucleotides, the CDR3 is TGTGCCTACAAGACGGCTATGAACACTGAAGCTTTCTTT.

The CDR3 DNA sequence: TGCGCCAGCAGCTTTTTGGGGGGAATGAACACTGAAGCTTTCTTT. Its translation is CASSFLGGMNTEAFF. This chain joins TRBV5-1 and TRBJ1-1, with D perhaps matching TRBD1 (5 bases). Germline assignment: CDR1 SGHRS and CDR2 YFSETQ. CDR3 length: 15 residues. V shed 2 bases and J shed 0 bases, with 11 bases lying between them.

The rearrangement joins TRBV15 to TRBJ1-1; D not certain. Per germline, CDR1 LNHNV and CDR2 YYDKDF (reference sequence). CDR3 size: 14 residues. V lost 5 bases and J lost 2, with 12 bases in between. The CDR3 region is CATSVFRENTEAFF. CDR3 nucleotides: TGTGCCACCAGCGTATTCCGAGAAAACACTGAAGCTTTCTTT.

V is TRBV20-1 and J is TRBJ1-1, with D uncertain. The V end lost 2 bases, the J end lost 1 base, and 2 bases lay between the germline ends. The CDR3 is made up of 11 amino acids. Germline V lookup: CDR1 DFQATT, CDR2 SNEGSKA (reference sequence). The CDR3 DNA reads TGCAGTGCTAGACAGAACACTGAAGCTTTCTTT. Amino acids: CSARQNTEAFF.

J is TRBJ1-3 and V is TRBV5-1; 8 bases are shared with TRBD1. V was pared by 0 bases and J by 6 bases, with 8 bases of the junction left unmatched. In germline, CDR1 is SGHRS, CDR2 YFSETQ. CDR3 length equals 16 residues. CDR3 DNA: TGCGCCAGCAGCTTGGATGGACAGGGTAGCATAAACACCATATATTTT. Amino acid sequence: CASSLDGQGSINTIYF.

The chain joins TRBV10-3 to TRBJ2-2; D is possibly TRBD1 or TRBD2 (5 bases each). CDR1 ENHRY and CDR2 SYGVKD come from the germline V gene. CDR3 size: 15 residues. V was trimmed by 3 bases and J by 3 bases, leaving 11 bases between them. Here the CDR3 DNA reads TGTGCCATCAGTGACCGGGGCCGTCACACCGGGGAGCTGTTTTTT. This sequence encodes CAISDRGRHTGELFF.

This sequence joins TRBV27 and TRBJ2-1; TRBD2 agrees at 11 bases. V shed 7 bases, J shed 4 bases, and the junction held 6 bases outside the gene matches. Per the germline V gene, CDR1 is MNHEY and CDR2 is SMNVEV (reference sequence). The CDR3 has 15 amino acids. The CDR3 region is CASMSRLAGYNEQFF. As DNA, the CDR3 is TGTGCCAGCATGTCTAGACTAGCGGGATACAATGAGCAGTTCTTC.

CDR3 DNA sequence: TGCAGCGTCGGACAGGGGCGTAGCGAGCAGTACTTC. This encodes CSVGQGRSEQYF. The chain is built from TRBV29-1 and TRBJ2-7, with TRBD1 identical over 9 bases. The ends lost 6 bases at V and 6 bases at J; junction bases unmatched: 6. The CDR3 contains 12 residues. CDR1 is SQVTM, CDR2 ANQGSEA, per germline.

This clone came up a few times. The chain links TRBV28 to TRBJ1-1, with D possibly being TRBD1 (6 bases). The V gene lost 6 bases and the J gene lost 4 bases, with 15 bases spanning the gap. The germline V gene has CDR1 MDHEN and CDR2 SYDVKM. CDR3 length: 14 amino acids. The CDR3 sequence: CASSSGQPTTEAFF. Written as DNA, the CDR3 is TGTGCCAGCAGCTCGGGACAACCAACCACTGAAGCTTTCTTT.